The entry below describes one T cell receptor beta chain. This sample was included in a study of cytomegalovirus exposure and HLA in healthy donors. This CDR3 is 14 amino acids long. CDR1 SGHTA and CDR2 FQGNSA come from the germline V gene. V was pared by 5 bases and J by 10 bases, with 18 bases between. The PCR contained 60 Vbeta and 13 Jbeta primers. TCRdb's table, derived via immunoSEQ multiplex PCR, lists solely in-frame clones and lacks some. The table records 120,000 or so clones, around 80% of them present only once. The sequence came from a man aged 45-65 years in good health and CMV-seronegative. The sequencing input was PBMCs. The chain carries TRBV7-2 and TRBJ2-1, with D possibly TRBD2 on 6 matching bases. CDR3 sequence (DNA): TGTGCCAGCAGCCGTACGGACTATGGCGGGGAGCAGTTCTTC. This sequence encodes CASSRTDYGGEQFF.